The 2 T cell receptor beta chains below all came from one sample that was sequenced in a study of T cell responses to AZD1222 COVID-19 vaccine. The assay was immunoSEQ multiplex PCR, and TCRdb's table has in-frame clones only and misses some. Among more than 70,000 clones, 88% were seen once, and the ten largest hold around 17%. This material consisted of peripheral blood, taken on day 0 of AZD1222 vaccination. These receptors were taken from an adult in good health.

The rearrangement uses TRBV19 and TRBJ1-1; D ambiguous. Trimming stripped 4 bases from V and 0 bases from J, with 12 bases between. From germline, CDR1 is LNHDA and CDR2 SQIVND (reference sequence). The CDR3 is made up of 15 amino acids. This chain's CDR3 is CASSRLSEMNTEAFF. Here the CDR3 DNA reads TGTGCCAGTAGTAGGCTTTCAGAGATGAACACTGAAGCTTTCTTT.

This clone was detected a few times. This chain uses TRBV19 with TRBJ2-1; 13 positions match TRBD2. V was clipped by 7 bases and J by 6 bases; unmatched bases: 6. The CDR3 totals 15 residues. CDR1 and CDR2 from the germline V gene are LNHDA and SQIVND (reference sequence). The CDR3: CASNLGTSGTNEQFF. The CDR3 region has the DNA TGTGCCAGTAATCTTGGGACTAGCGGGACCAATGAGCAGTTCTTC. The whole variable domain, remainder taken from reference TRBV19 and TRBJ2-1, is DGGITQSPKYLFRKEGQNVTLSCEQNLNHDAMYWYRQDPGQGLRLIYYSQIVNDFQKGDIAEGYSVSREKKESFPLTVTSAQKNPTAFYLCASNLGTSGTNEQFFGPGTRLTVL.